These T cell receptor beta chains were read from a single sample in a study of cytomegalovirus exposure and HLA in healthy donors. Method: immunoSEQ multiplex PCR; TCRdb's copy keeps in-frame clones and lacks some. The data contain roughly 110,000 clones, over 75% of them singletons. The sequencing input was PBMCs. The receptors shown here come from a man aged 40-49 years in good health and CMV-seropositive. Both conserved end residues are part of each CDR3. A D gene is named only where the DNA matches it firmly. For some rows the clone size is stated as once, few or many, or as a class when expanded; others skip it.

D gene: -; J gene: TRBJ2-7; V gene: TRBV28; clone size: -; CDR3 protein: CASRPPGVAGYEQYF; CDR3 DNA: TGTGCCAGCCGGCCCCCGGGTGTTGCCGGCTACGAGCAGTACTTC
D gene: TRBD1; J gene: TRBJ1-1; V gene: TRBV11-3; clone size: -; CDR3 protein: CASSGRGQSNTEAFF; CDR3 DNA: TGTGCCAGCAGCGGTCGGGGACAGTCGAACACTGAAGCTTTCTTT
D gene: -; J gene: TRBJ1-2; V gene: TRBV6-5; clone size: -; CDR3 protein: CASSARGRANYGYTF; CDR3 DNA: TGTGCCAGCAGCGCCCGTGGCAGGGCGAACTATGGCTACACCTTC
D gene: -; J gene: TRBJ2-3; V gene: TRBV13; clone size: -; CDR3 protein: CASSLPGGSTDTQYF; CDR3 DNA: TGTGCCAGCAGCTTACCGGGGGGCAGCACAGATACGCAGTATTTT
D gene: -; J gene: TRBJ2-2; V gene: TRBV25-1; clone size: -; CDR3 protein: CASSESGVIMNTGELFF; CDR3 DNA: TGTGCCAGCAGTGAATCCGGGGTCATAATGAACACCGGGGAGCTGTTTTTT
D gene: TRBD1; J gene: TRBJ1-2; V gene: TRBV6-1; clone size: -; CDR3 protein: CASTRGQGAYGYTF; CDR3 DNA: TGTGCCAGCACAAGGGGACAGGGGGCTTATGGCTACACCTTC
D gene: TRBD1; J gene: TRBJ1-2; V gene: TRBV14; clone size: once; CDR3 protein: CASSQGTGRYYGYTF; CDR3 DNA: TGTGCCAGCAGCCAGGGGACAGGGAGGTACTATGGCTACACCTTC
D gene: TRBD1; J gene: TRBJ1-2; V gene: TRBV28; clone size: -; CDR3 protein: CASTPDRGYGYTF; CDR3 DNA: TGTGCCAGCACCCCGGACAGGGGCTATGGCTACACCTTC
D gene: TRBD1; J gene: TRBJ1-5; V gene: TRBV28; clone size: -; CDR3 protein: CASSFGGTGAFYDQPQHF; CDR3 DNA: TGTGCCAGCAGTTTTGGAGGGACAGGGGCGTTCTACGATCAGCCCCAGCATTTT
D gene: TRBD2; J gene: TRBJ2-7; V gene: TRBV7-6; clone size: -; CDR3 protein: CASSLASLAGAYEQYF; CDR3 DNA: TGTGCCAGCAGCTTAGCATCGCTAGCGGGGGCCTACGAGCAGTACTTC
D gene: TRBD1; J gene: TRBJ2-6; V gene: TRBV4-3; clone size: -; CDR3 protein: CASSQDAGQGFSGANVLTF; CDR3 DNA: TGCGCCAGCAGCCAAGATGCCGGACAGGGGTTTTCTGGGGCCAACGTCCTGACTTTC
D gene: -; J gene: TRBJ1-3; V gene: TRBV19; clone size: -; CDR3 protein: CASKRDNRSGNTIYF; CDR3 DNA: TGTGCCAGTAAACGAGACAACCGCTCTGGAAACACCATATATTTT
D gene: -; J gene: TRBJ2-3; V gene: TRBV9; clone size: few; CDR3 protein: CASSPGFNTQYF; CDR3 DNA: TGTGCCAGCAGTCCAGGATTCAATACGCAGTATTTT
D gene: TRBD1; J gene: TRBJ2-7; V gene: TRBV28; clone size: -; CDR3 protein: CASRQGWEQYF; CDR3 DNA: TGTGCCAGCCGACAGGGGTGGGAGCAGTACTTC
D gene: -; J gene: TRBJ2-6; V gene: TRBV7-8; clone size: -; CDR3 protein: CADVAYSGANGLTF; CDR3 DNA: TGTGCGGACGTCGCTTACTCTGGGGCCAACGGCCTGACTTTC
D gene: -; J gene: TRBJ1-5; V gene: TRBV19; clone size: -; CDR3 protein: CASSIMDINQPQHF; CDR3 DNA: TGTGCCAGTAGTATAATGGACATCAATCAGCCCCAGCATTTT
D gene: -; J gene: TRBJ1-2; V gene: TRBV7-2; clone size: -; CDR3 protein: CASSTWAYGYTF; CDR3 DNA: TGTGCCAGCAGCACGTGGGCCTATGGCTACACCTTC
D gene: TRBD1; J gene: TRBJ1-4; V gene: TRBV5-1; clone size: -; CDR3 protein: CASSLYRGAGEKLFF; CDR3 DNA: TGCGCCAGCAGCTTGTACAGGGGGGCGGGTGAAAAACTGTTTTTT
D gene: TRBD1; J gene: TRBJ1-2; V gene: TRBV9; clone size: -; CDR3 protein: CASSLHGTGGEIYGYTF; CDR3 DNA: TGTGCCAGCAGCTTACACGGGACAGGGGGCGAGATTTACGGCTACACCTTC
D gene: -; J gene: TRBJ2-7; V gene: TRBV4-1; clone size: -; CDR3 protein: CASSQDRNDNRYEQYF; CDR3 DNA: TGCGCCAGCAGCCAAGATCGGAACGACAATCGTTACGAGCAGTACTTC
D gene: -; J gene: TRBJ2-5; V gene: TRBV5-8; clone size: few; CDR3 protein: CASSWARETQYF; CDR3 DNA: TGTGCCAGCAGCTGGGCTCGGGAGACCCAGTACTTC
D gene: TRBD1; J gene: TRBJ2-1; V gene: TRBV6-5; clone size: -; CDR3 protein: CASSYGTGRSNEQFF; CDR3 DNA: TGTGCCAGCAGTTACGGGACAGGGCGGAGCAATGAGCAGTTCTTC
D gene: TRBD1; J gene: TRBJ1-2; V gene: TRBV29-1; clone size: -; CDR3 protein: CSVRQGNGYTF; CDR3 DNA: TGCAGCGTTCGACAGGGGAATGGCTACACCTTC
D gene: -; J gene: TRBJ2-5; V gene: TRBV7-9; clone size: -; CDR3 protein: CASSAGQNFQETQYF; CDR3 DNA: TGTGCCAGCAGCGCCGGACAGAACTTTCAAGAGACCCAGTACTTC
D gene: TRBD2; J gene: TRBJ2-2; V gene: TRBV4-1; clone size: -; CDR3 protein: CATSREGVTGELFF; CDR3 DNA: TGCGCCACCTCACGGGAGGGTGTCACCGGGGAGCTGTTTTTT
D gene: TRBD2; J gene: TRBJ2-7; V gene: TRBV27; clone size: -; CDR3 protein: CASSLRGSAYEQYF; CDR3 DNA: TGTGCCAGCAGTTTGCGGGGGTCTGCCTACGAGCAGTACTTC
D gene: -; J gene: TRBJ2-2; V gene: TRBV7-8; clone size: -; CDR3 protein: CASSLYGGRTGELFF; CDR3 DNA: TGTGCCAGCAGCTTATACGGGGGAAGAACCGGGGAGCTGTTTTTT
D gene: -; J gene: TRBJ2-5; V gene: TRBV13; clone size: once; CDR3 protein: CASTSDLKETQYF; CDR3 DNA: TGTGCCAGCACGAGTGATTTGAAAGAGACCCAGTACTTC
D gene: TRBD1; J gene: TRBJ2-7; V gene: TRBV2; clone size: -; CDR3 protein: CASGTATAAYEQYF; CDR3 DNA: TGTGCCAGCGGGACAGCAACAGCAGCCTACGAGCAGTACTTC
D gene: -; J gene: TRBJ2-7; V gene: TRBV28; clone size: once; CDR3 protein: CASTPRGKYPYEQYF; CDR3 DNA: TGTGCCAGCACCCCACGGGGAAAGTACCCTTACGAGCAGTACTTC
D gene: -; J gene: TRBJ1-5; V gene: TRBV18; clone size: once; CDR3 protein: CASSPKIGHGDPDQPQHF; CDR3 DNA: TGTGCCAGCTCACCAAAAATCGGCCACGGAGATCCGGATCAGCCCCAGCATTTT
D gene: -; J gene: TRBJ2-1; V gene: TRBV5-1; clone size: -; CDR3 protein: CASSYQQPYNEQFF; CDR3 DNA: TGCGCCAGCAGCTACCAACAACCTTACAATGAGCAGTTCTTC
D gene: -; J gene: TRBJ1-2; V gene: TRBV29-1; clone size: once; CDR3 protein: CSVGSGQNNYGYTF; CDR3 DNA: TGCAGCGTTGGGTCGGGACAAAACAACTATGGCTACACCTTC
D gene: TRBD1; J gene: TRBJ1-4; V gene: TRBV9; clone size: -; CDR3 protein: CASTGGTNEKLFF; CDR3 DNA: TGTGCCAGCACAGGGGGCACTAATGAAAAACTGTTTTTT
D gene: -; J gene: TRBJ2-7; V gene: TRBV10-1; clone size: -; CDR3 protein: CASVVSRGEQYF; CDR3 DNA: TGCGCCAGCGTGGTAAGCCGTGGTGAGCAGTACTTC
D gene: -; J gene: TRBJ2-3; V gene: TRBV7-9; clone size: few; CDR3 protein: CASRDIFTDTQYF; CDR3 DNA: TGTGCCAGCAGGGACATATTCACAGATACGCAGTATTTT
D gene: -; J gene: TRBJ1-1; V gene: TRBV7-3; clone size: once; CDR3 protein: CASSFTRNTEAFF; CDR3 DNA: TGTGCCAGCAGCTTTACCAGGAACACTGAAGCTTTCTTT
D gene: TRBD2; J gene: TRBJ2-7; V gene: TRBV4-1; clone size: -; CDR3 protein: CASSQLAGAYEQYF; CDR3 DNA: TGCGCCAGCAGCCAACTAGCGGGGGCCTACGAGCAGTACTTC
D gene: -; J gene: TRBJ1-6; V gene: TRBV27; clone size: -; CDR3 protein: CAVGPLLRAQNSPLHF; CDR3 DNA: TGTGCCGTCGGCCCCCTTCTGCGGGCCCAAAATTCACCCCTCCACTTT
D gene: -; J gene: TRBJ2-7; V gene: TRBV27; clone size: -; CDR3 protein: CASSLRRAATVGTYEQYF; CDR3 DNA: TGTGCCAGCAGTTTAAGGCGGGCCGCAACGGTGGGGACCTACGAGCAGTACTTC
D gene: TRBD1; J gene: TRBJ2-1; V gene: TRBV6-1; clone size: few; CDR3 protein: CASRRGTGEGYEQFF; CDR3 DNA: TGTGCCAGCAGGAGAGGGACAGGGGAAGGGTATGAGCAGTTCTTC
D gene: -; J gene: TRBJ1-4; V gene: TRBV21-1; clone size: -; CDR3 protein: CASSPGGPATNEKLFF; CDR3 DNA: TGTGCCAGCAGCCCGGGGGGCCCTGCAACTAATGAAAAACTGTTTTTT